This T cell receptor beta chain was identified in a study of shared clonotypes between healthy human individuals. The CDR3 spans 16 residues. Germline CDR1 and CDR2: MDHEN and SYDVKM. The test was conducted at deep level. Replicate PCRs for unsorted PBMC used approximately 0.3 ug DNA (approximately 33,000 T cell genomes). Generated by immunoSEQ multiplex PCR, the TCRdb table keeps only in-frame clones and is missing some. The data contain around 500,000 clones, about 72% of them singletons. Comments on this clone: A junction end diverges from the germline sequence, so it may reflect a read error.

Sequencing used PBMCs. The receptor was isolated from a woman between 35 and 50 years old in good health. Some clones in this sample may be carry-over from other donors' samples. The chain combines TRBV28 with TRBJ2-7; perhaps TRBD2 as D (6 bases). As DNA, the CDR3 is TGTGCCAGCAGTGCACCTGGACGGGCCCCGGGAGAGAGCATGAACTTC. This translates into CASSAPGRAPGESMNF.